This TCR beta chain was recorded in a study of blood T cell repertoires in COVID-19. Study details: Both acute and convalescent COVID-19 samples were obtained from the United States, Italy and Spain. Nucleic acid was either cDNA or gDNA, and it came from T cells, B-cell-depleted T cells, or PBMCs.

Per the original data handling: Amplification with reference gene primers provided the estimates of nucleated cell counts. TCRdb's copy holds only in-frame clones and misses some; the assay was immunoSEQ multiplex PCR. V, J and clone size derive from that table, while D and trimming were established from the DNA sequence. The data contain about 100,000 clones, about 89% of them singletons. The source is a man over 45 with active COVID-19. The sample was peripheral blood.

Here the CDR3 DNA reads TGTGCCAGCAGCGTGACGGCGGCACTGGACACTGAAGCTTTCTTT. Translated, it gives CASSVTAALDTEAFF. The chain employs TRBV9 and TRBJ1-1; D is ambiguous. CDR1 is SGDLS and CDR2 is YYNGEE in the germline V gene. V was trimmed by 2 bases and J by 3 bases, leaving 14 bases between them. The CDR3 is made up of 15 amino acids.